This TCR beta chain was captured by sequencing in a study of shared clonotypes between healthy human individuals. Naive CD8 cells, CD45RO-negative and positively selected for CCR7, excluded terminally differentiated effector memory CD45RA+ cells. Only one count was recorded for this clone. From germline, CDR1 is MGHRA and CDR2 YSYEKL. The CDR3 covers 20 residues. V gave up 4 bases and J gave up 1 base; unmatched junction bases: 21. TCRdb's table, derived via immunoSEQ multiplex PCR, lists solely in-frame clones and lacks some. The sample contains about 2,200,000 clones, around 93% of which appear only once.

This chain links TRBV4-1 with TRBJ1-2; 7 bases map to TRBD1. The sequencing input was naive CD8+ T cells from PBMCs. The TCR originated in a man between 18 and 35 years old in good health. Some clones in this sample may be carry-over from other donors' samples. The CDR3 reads CASSPETGPRAHLLNYGYTF. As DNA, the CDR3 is TGCGCCAGCAGCCCCGAGACAGGGCCTCGAGCCCACCTTCTTAACTATGGCTACACCTTC.